This T cell receptor beta chain appears in the sequencing data of a study of blood T cell repertoires in COVID-19 (dated by TCRdb to 2020 to 2022). At the level of the whole study: Samples covering the acute and convalescent phases of COVID-19 were provided by collaborators in the United States, Italy and Spain. Where HLA class I and class II types were available, the types were taken from metadata supplied by the sample provider, not from assay-based typing. The sample metadata nearly always contained a de-identified subject ID, COVID-19 status, age in years and sex. Deeply sampled blood TCRbeta repertoires from subjects exposed to, actively infected with, or recovered from COVID-19 were included in the dataset. The material from the prospective study consisted of cDNA or gDNA derived from T cells, B-cell-depleted T cells, or PBMCs. A freely available public database, intended as a resource for researchers studying the immune response to SARS-CoV-2, is where the repertoires were released. Samples were obtained from the ongoing ImmuneRACE study (first 160 participants) and from 1,254 subjects provided by 6 global collaborators. What the authors observed across the whole study: The amount of clinical and demographic metadata varied by source and participant and was provided uncurated.

Another Seattle source contributed samples from volunteer blood donors who had recovered from COVID-19. Whole blood was collected in K2EDTA tubes by collaborating institutions according to the institutions' own protocols. For TCRbeta analysis, collaborator samples were shipped as frozen whole blood, as isolated PBMCs, or as DNA extracted from either sample type. With regard to this clone: Its recognized antigen is unknown. Within one base of it there is no much larger clone, and no base qualities were kept.

TCRbeta CDR3 regions were amplified from genomic DNA by means of the immunoSEQ Assay, a bias-controlled multiplex PCR. The original pipeline was this. Within the assay, amplification of reference gene primers was used to estimate how many nucleated cells each sample contained. To quantify the absolute abundance of each unique TCRbeta CDR3 rearrangement, sequence reads were collapsed and filtered. For each sample, productive Simpson clonality was calculated as the square root of Simpson's diversity index over productive rearrangements. Here the immuneACCESS table is served through TCRdb, limited to in-frame sequences with V and J called. Missing clones are a known gap in these copies; in checked studies unresolved V genes cover under half, and the rest lacks a known reason. V and J calls and clone size are copied from that table; D and trimming were computed from the DNA. The sample table shows approximately 300,000 clones, and 87% are seen once. The ten largest clonotypes hold 2% to 2.5% of the sample.

Trimming removed 3 bases from V and 2 bases from J, leaving 7 bases between the germline ends. The CDR3 covers 14 residues, taking in both the cysteine and the phenylalanine. Of the read, only the CDR3 DNA is kept; its 42 bases are in frame from base 1. For CDR1 and CDR2, the germline V gene lists KGHSH and LQKENI. This chain is built from TRBV18 and TRBJ2-2; the D segment could be TRBD2, given 5 matching bases. The TCR sequence derives from a woman between 50 and 59 years old who had recovered from COVID-19. Sequencing used peripheral blood. The DNA is TGTGCCAGCTCACCCGGGGTTAACACCGGGGAGCTGTTTTTT. Its protein is CASSPGVNTGELFF. The full variable domain, with segments outside the CDR3 supplied by the reference TRBV18 and TRBJ2-2 proteins, appears as NAGVMQNPRHLVRRRGQEARLRCSPMKGHSHVYWYRQLPEEGLKFMVYLQKENIIDESGMPKERFSAEFPKEGPSILRIQQVVRGDSAAYFCASSPGVNTGELFFGEGSRLTVL.